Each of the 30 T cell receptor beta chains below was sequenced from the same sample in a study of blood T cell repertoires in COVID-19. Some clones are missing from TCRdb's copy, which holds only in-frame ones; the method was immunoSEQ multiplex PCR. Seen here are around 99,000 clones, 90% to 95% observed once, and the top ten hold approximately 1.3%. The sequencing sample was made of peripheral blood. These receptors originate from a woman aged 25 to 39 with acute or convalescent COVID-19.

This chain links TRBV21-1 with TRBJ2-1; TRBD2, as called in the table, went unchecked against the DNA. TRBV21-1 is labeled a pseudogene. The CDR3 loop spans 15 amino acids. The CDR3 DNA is TGTGCCAGCAGCGATCTAGCGGGAGGCGACAATGAGCAGTTCTTC. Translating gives CASSDLAGGDNEQFF.

The CDR3 nucleotides read TGTGCCAGCAGCTTAGAGGACGGGGGGATCATCTATGGCTACACCTTC. Its protein is CASSLEDGGIIYGYTF. The chain uses TRBV11-2 and TRBJ1-2, with D possibly being TRBD1 (5 bases). This CDR3 region has 16 residues. Germline V lookup: CDR1 SGHAT, CDR2 FQNNGV. V shed 0 bases and J shed 4 bases, with 15 bases lying between them.

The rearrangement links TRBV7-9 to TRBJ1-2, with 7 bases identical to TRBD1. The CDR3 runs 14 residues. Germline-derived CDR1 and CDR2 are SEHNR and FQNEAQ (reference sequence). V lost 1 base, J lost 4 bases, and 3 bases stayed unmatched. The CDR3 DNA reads TGTGCCAGCAGCTTAGGACAGGGCCCCTATGGCTACACCTTC. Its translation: CASSLGQGPYGYTF.

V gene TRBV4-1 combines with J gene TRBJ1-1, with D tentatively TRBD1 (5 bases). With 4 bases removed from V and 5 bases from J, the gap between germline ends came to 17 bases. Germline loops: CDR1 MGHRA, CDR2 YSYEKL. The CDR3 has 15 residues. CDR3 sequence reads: CASSPGGDVGTEAFF. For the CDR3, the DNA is TGCGCCAGCAGCCCCGGAGGGGACGTAGGGACTGAAGCTTTCTTT.

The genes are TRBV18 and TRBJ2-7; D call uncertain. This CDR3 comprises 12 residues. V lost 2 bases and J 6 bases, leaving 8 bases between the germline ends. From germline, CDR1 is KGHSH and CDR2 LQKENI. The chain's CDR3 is CASSPDAGEQYF. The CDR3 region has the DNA TGTGCCAGCTCACCAGACGCAGGCGAGCAGTACTTC.

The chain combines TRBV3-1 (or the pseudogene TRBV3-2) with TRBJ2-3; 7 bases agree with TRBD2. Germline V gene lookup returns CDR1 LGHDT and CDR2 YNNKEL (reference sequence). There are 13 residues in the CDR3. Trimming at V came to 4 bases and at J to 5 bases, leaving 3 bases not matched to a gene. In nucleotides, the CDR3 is TGTGCCAGCAGCCGGGGGGGTATAGATACGCAGTATTTT. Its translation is CASSRGGIDTQYF.

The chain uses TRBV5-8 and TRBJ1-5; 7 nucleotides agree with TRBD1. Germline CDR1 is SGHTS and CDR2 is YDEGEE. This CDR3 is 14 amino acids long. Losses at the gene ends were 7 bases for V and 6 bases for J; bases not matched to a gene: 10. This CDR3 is CASLTGQLGQPQHF. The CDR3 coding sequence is TGTGCCAGCCTGACGGGACAGTTGGGTCAGCCCCAGCATTTT. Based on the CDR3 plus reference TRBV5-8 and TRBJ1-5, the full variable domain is EAGVTQSPTHLIKTRGQQATLRCSPISGHTSVYWYQQALGLGLQFLLWYDEGEERNRGNFPPRFSGRQFPNYSSELNVNALELEDSALYLCASLTGQLGQPQHFGDGTRLSIL.

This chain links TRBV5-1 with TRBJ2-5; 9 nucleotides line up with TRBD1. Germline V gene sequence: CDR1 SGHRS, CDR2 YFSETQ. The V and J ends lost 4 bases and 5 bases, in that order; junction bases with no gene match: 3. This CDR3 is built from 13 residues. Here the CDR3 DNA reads TGCGCCAGCAGCGGGACAGGGTTCGAGACCCAGTACTTC. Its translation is CASSGTGFETQYF.

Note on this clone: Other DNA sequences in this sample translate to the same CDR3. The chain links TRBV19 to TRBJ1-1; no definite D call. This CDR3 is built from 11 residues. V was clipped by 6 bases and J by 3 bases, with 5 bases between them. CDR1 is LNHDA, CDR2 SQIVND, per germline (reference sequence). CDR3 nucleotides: TGTGCCAGTAGAGAGTACACTGAAGCTTTCTTT. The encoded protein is CASREYTEAFF.

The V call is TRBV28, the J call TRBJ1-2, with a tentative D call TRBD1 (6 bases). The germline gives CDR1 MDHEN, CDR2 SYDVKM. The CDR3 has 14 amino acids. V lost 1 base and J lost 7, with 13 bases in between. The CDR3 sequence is CASSLFGQGPGYTF. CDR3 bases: TGTGCCAGCAGTTTATTCGGGCAGGGGCCTGGCTACACCTTC.

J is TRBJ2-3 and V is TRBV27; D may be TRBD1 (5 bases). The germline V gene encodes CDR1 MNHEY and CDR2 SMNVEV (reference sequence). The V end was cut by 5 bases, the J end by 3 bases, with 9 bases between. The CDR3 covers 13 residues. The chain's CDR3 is CASSVTVTDTQYF. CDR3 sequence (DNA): TGTGCCAGCAGTGTGACAGTAACAGATACGCAGTATTTT.

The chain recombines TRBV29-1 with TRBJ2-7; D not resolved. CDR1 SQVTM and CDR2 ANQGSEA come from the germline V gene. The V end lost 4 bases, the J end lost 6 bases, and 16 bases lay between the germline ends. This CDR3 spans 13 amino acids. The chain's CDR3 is CSVVWIALGEQYF. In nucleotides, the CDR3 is TGCAGCGTTGTTTGGATAGCCCTAGGCGAGCAGTACTTC.

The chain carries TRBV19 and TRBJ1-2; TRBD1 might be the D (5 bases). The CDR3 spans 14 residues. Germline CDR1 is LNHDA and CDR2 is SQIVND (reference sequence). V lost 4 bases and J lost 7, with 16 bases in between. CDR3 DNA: TGTGCCAGTAGTAACTCCGTTGGGGGGGGTGGCTACACCTTC. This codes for CASSNSVGGGGYTF.

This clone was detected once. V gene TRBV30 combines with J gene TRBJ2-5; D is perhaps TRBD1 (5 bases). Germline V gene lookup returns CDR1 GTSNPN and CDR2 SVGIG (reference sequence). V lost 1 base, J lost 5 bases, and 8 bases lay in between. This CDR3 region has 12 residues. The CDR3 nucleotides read TGTGCCTGGAGTGAGGGGTGGGAGACCCAGTACTTC. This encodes CAWSEGWETQYF.

Written as DNA, the CDR3 is TGTGCCAGCAGTTTCCAACCCGGGACAGCCGCGAAACTGTTTTTT. Protein: CASSFQPGTAAKLFF. The V gene is TRBV27, the J gene TRBJ1-4; TRBD1 aligns across 7 bases. The CDR3 loop spans 15 amino acids. The germline CDR1 and CDR2 sequences are MNHEY and SMNVEV (reference sequence). The V gene end was trimmed by 3 bases and the J gene end by 11 bases; junction bases not matched to a gene: 12.

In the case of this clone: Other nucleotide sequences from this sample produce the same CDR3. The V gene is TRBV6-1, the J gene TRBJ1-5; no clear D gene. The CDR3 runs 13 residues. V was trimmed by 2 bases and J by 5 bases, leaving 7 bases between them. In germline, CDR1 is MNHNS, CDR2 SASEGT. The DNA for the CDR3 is TGTGCCAGCAGTGAATATCGGGATCAGCCCCAGCATTTT. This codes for CASSEYRDQPQHF.

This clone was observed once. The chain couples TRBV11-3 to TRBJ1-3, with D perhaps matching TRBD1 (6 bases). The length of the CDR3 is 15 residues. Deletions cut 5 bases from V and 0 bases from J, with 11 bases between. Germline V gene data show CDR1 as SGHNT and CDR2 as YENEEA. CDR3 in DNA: TGTGCCAGCAGCATCGGACAGAGCTCTGGAAACACCATATATTTT. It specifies CASSIGQSSGNTIYF.

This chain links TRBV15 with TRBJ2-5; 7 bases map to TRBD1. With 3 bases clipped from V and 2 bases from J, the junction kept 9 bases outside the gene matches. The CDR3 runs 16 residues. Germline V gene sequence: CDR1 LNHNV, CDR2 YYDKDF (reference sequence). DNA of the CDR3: TGTGCCACCAGCAGCAGAATTTTCAGGGGGCAAGAGACCCAGTACTTC. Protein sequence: CATSSRIFRGQETQYF.

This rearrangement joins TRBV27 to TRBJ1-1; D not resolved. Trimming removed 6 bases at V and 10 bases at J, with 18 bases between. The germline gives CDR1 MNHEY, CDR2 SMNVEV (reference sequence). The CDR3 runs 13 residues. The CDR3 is CASRIGSYRGAFF. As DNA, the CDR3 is TGTGCCAGCAGGATAGGCAGCTACCGGGGAGCTTTCTTT.

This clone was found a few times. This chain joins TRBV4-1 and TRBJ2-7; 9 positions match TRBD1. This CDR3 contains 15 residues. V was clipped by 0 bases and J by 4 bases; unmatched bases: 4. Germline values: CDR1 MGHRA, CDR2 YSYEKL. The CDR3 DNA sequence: TGCGCCAGCAGCCAAGAATACAGGGGGCAATACGAGCAGTACTTC. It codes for CASSQEYRGQYEQYF.

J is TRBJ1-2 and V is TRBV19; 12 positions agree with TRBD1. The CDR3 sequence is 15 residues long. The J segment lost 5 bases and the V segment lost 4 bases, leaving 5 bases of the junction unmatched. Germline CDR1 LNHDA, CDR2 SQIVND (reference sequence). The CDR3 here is CASSRKGQGAYGYTF. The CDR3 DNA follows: TGTGCCAGTAGTAGGAAGGGACAGGGGGCTTATGGCTACACCTTC. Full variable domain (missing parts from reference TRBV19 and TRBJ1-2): DGGITQSPKYLFRKEGQNVTLSCEQNLNHDAMYWYRQDPGQGLRLIYYSQIVNDFQKGDIAEGYSVSREKKESFPLTVTSAQKNPTAFYLCASSRKGQGAYGYTFGSGTRLTVV.

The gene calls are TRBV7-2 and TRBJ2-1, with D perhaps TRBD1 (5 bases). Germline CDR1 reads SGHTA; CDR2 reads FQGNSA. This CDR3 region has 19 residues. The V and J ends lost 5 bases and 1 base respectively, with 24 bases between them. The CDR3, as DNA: TGTGCCAGCAGCCCCAAGCAGACAGAATACTACCGGTCCTACAATGAGCAGTTCTTC. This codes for CASSPKQTEYYRSYNEQFF.

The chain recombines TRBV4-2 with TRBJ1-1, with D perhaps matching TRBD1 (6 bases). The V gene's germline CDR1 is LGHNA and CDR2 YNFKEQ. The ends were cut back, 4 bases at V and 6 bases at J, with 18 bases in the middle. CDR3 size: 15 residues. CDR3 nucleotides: TGTGCCAGCAGCCTTAGACAGGCGATGAGGGCTGAAGCTTTCTTT. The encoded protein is CASSLRQAMRAEAFF.

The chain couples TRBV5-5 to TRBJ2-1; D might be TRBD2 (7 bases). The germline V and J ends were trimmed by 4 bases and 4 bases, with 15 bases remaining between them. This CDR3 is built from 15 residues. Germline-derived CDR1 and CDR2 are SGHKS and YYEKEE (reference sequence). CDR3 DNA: TGTGCCAGCAGCCCGGGGGGCCGGGGTTACAATGAGCAGTTCTTC. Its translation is CASSPGGRGYNEQFF.

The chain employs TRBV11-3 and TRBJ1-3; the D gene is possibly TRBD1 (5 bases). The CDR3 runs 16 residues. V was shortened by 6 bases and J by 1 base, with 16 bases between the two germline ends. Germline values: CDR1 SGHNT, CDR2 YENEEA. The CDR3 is CASRLLTGVSGNTIYF. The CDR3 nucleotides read TGTGCCAGCAGACTGCTCACGGGGGTTTCTGGAAACACCATATATTTT.

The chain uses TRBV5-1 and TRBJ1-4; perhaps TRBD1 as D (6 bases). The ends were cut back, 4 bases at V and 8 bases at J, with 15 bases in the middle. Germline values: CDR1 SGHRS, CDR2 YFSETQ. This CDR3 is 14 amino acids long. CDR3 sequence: CASSVQGSEEKLFF. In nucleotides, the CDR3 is TGCGCCAGCAGCGTTCAGGGGTCGGAAGAAAAACTGTTTTTT.

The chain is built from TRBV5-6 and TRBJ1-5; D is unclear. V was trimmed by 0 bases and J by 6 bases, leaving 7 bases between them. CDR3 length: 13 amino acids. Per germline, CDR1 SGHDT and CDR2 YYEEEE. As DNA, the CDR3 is TGTGCCAGCAGCTTGGAGAGGGTTCAGCCCCAGCATTTT. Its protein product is CASSLERVQPQHF.

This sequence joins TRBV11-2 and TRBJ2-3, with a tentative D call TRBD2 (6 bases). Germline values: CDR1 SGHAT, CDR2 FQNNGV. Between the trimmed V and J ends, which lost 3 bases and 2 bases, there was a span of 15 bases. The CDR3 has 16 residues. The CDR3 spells CASSLTGVGATDTQYF. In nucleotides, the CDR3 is TGTGCCAGCAGCTTGACGGGAGTAGGGGCCACAGATACGCAGTATTTT.

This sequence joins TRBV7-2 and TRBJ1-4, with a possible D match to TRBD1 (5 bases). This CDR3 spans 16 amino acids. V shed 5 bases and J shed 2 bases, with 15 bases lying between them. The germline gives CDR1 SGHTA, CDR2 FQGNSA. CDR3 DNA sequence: TGTGCCAGCAGCCGCAAGGGGTCAGCCACTAATGAAAAACTGTTTTTT. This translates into CASSRKGSATNEKLFF.

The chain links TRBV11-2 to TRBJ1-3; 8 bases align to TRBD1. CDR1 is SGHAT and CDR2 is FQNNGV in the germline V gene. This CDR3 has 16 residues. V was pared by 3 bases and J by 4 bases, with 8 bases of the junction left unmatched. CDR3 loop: CASSFPQGARGNTIYF. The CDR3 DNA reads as TGTGCCAGCAGCTTTCCTCAGGGGGCAAGAGGAAACACCATATATTTT. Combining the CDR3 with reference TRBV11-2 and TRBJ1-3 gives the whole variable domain EAGVAQSPRYKIIEKRQSVAFWCNPISGHATLYWYQQILGQGPKLLIQFQNNGVVDDSQLPKDRFSAERLKGVDSTLKIQPAKLEDSAVYLCASSFPQGARGNTIYFGEGSWLTVV.